The source of this TCR beta chain is a study of Tregs in tolerant kidney transplant recipients. Mixed chimerism was transient after nonmyeloablative marrow transplants from related graft donors. V was shortened by 0 bases and J by 3 bases, with 11 bases between the two germline ends. CDR1 is SGHAT and CDR2 is FQNNGV in the germline V gene. CDR3 length: 15 residues. Clones were sequenced by immunoSEQ multiplex PCR, and TCRdb holds only the in-frame ones, with some missing. The sample lists 50,000 to 65,000 clones, around 87% occurring once. Sample: CD4+ T cells from blood (PBMCs), taken 6 months after the transplant. This clonotype was sampled from a human patient who received a combined kidney and bone marrow transplant. Some T cells could come from the graft donor. The rearrangement links TRBV11-2 to TRBJ1-2; perhaps TRBD1 as D (5 bases). CDR3 nucleotides: TGTGCCAGCAGCTTAGATCCAGGGTTCGACTATGGCTACACCTTC. It codes for CASSLDPGFDYGYTF. Using reference TRBV11-2 and TRBJ1-2 for the parts outside the CDR3, the full variable domain is EAGVAQSPRYKIIEKRQSVAFWCNPISGHATLYWYQQILGQGPKLLIQFQNNGVVDDSQLPKDRFSAERLKGVDSTLKIQPAKLEDSAVYLCASSLDPGFDYGYTFGSGTRLTVV.